This T cell receptor beta chain was documented in a study of blood T cell repertoires in COVID-19. This table comes from immunoSEQ multiplex PCR, and its TCRdb copy is limited to in-frame clones, with some not included. The sample gives roughly 100,000 clones, over 80% of which show up once; approximately 15% is in the top ten. The V end was cut by 3 bases, the J end by 3 bases, with 9 bases between. Germline CDR1 reads MNHEY; CDR2 reads SMNVEV (reference sequence). This CDR3 has 13 residues. This sequence joins TRBV27 and TRBJ2-7; a weak D match, TRBD2 (6 bases). This receptor was taken from a man aged 50-59 years with acute or convalescent COVID-19. Source material: peripheral blood. Written as DNA, the CDR3 is TGTGCCAGCAGTTTCGCGGGACGCTACGAGCAGTACTTC. This translates into CASSFAGRYEQYF.